These 26 T cell receptor beta chains were sequenced from one sample in a study of technical replicates of blood from a few donors. Sequenced by immunoSEQ multiplex PCR; TCRdb stores in-frame clones only, minus some. The sample has 75,000 to 100,000 clones; around nine tenths are singletons. Sequencing was done on a sample of T cells isolated from PBMCs. These receptors were collected from a human donor in good health.

The chain uses TRBV1 and TRBJ2-4; no check of the table's D call, TRBD2, against the DNA was made. TRBV1 is annotated as a pseudogene. The CDR3 runs 16 residues. The CDR3 spells CTSSQASGGAKNIQYF. In DNA, the CDR3 is TGCACCAGCAGCCAAGCTAGCGGGGGGGCCAAAAACATTCAGTACTTC.

CDR3 nucleotides: TGCGCCAGCAGCCAGGGAGCGGGGGGGCTAGGAAATGAGCAGTTCTTC. It yields the protein CASSQGAGGLGNEQFF. The chain uses TRBV4-1 and TRBJ2-1; 10 nucleotides line up with TRBD2. This CDR3 region has 16 residues. Germline V gives CDR1 MGHRA, CDR2 YSYEKL. V dropped 3 bases and J dropped 7; count of bases not matched to a gene: 9.

In this sample, this clone turned up once. This chain links TRBV6-5 with TRBJ2-7; D possibly corresponds to TRBD2 (6 bases). Germline CDR1 reads MNHEY; CDR2 reads SVGAGI. The CDR3 extends over 13 amino acids. Trimming removed 2 bases from V and 1 base from J, with 6 bases in between. CDR3 region: CASSYGGSYEQYF. The CDR3 DNA follows: TGTGCCAGCAGTTACGGGGGGTCCTACGAGCAGTACTTC.

The chain carries TRBV2 and TRBJ1-1, with D tentatively TRBD1 (6 bases). The germline CDR1 and CDR2 sequences are SNHLY and FYNNEI. This CDR3 has 11 residues. Trimming stripped 10 bases from V and 1 base from J, with 7 bases between. The CDR3: CAIQGNTEAFF. CDR3 bases: TGTGCCATACAGGGGAACACTGAAGCTTTCTTT.

This clone was detected only once. J is TRBJ2-7 and V is TRBV27; the match to TRBD1 covers 11 bases. The CDR3 has 16 amino acids. V shed 0 bases and J 1 base; nucleotides not matched to a gene: 2. CDR1 is MNHEY, CDR2 SMNVEV, per germline (reference sequence). The CDR3 sequence: CASSLSRDRGSYEQYF. In DNA, the CDR3 is TGTGCCAGCAGTTTATCGAGGGACAGGGGGTCCTACGAGCAGTACTTC.

J is TRBJ1-3 and V is TRBV7-3; D not resolved. Germline lookup yields CDR1 SGHTA and CDR2 FQGTGA. This CDR3 region has 13 residues. The germline V and J ends were trimmed by 4 bases and 2 bases, with 6 bases remaining between them. The CDR3 sequence: CASSSTPGNTIYF. CDR3 bases: TGTGCCAGCAGCTCTACTCCTGGAAACACCATATATTTT.

The chain joins TRBV9 to TRBJ2-1, with D possibly being TRBD1 (7 bases). From germline, CDR1 is SGDLS and CDR2 YYNGEE. The germline V and J ends were trimmed by 0 bases and 7 bases, with 11 bases remaining between them. The CDR3 is 14 residues long. The DNA for the CDR3 is TGTGCCAGCAGCGTAGGTCAGGGGGGAAATGAGCAGTTCTTC. It specifies CASSVGQGGNEQFF.

J is TRBJ2-2 and V is TRBV30; D is ambiguous. V lost 7 bases and J 0 bases, leaving 9 bases between the germline ends. Germline V gene sequence: CDR1 GTSNPN, CDR2 SVGIG (reference sequence). There are 13 residues in the CDR3. This CDR3 reads CASSTANTGELFF. CDR3 nucleotides: TGTGCCTCGAGCACGGCGAACACCGGGGAGCTGTTTTTT.

The chain combines TRBV2 with TRBJ2-5; 10 bases align to TRBD2. V dropped 7 bases and J dropped 1; count of bases not matched to a gene: 12. The CDR3 loop spans 17 amino acids. Germline CDR1 and CDR2: SNHLY and FYNNEI. CDR3 sequence reads: CASNDPRLAGRQETQYF. For the CDR3, the DNA is TGTGCCAGCAACGACCCTAGACTAGCGGGTCGCCAAGAGACCCAGTACTTC.

The rearrangement uses TRBV10-2 and TRBJ1-6, with 10 bases that match TRBD1. Germline V gene data show CDR1 as WSHSY and CDR2 as SAAADI. The V segment lost 8 bases and the J segment 5 bases; nucleotides outside the gene matches: 3. The CDR3 runs to 14 residues. This chain's CDR3 is CASRGTGDNSPLHF. In DNA form, the CDR3 reads TGCGCCAGCCGCGGGACAGGGGATAATTCACCCCTCCACTTT.

This clone was recorded once. This chain connects TRBV15 to TRBJ1-2; maybe TRBD1 (5 bases). The germline CDR1 and CDR2 sequences are LNHNV and YYDKDF (reference sequence). This CDR3 is 12 amino acids long. The ends were cut back, 3 bases at V and 4 bases at J, with 6 bases in the middle. CDR3 sequence: CATSRDIYGYTF. CDR3 nucleotide sequence: TGTGCCACCAGCAGGGACATCTATGGCTACACCTTC.

The chain recombines TRBV5-1 with TRBJ2-3; 12 nucleotides line up with TRBD1. The CDR3 is 16 residues long. Germline V lookup: CDR1 SGHRS, CDR2 YFSETQ. V was pared by 2 bases and J by 4 bases, with 5 bases of the junction left unmatched. The chain's CDR3 is CASSLTGTGGPDTQYF. The CDR3 DNA is TGCGCCAGCAGCTTAACCGGGACAGGGGGCCCAGATACGCAGTATTTT.

The chain recombines TRBV15 with TRBJ1-1; TRBD1 matches 9 bases. The germline V gene encodes CDR1 LNHNV and CDR2 YYDKDF (reference sequence). V trimming: 1 base; J trimming: 8 bases; junction bases outside the gene matches: 5. The CDR3 has 14 residues. As DNA, the CDR3 is TGTGCCACCAGCAGAGCGGGACAGGGATTGGAAGCTTTCTTT. Residues: CATSRAGQGLEAFF.

The chain employs TRBV7-8 and TRBJ2-1; D is perhaps TRBD2 (5 bases). Between the trimmed V and J ends, which lost 4 bases and 4 bases, there was a span of 17 bases. CDR3 size: 16 residues. Per the germline V gene, CDR1 is SGHVS and CDR2 is FQNEAQ. The CDR3: CASSSLPRGVYNEQFF. The CDR3 region has the DNA TGTGCCAGCAGCTCACTACCTCGGGGAGTTTACAATGAGCAGTTCTTC.

This clone has just one count. The chain has TRBV27 and TRBJ1-2; D gene uncertain. V lost 4 bases and J 8 bases, leaving 11 bases between the germline ends. The CDR3 is made up of 12 amino acids. Germline V gene sequence: CDR1 MNHEY, CDR2 SMNVEV (reference sequence). CDR3 loop: CASSSPLEGYTF. The DNA of the CDR3 is TGTGCCAGCAGTTCCCCCCTCGAGGGCTACACCTTC.

The gene calls are TRBV5-1 and TRBJ1-6, with D perhaps TRBD1 (6 bases). The CDR3 has 14 residues. Germline V lookup: CDR1 SGHRS, CDR2 YFSETQ. V was trimmed by 2 bases and J by 6 bases, leaving 9 bases between them. The CDR3 region has the DNA TGCGCCAGCAGCTTCCCGGACAGTAATTCACCCCTCCACTTT. Protein sequence: CASSFPDSNSPLHF.

This chain joins TRBV5-4 and TRBJ2-7; D uncertain. Germline CDR1 and CDR2: SGHNT and YYREEE (reference sequence). This CDR3 region has 14 residues. Deletions cut 0 bases from V and 2 bases from J, with 9 bases between. CDR3 protein: CASSLELVTYEQYF. DNA for the CDR3: TGTGCCAGCAGCTTGGAGCTAGTTACCTACGAGCAGTACTTC.

This clone was observed a few times. The chain recombines TRBV28 with TRBJ2-6; 8 nucleotides line up with TRBD2. Trimming took 8 bases from V and 2 from J; bases not matched to a gene: 8. The CDR3 consists of 16 residues. Germline V gene sequence: CDR1 MDHEN, CDR2 SYDVKM. CDR3 sequence (DNA): TGTGCCAGCCTAGAGTGGCGGGGGGCTGGGGCCAACGTCCTGACTTTC. Translation: CASLEWRGAGANVLTF.

The CDR3 sequence is CASRTRASGEIKAQYF. The CDR3 nucleotides read TGTGCCAGTAGAACAAGGGCTAGCGGAGAAATAAAGGCGCAGTATTTT. The gene calls are TRBV19 and TRBJ2-3; 7 nucleotides line up with TRBD2. Per germline, CDR1 LNHDA and CDR2 SQIVND (reference sequence). The trim removed 6 bases at V and 10 bases at J, leaving 19 bases unmatched. The CDR3 runs to 16 residues. Looking up the rest from reference TRBV19 and TRBJ2-3 gives the full variable domain: DGGITQSPKYLFRKEGQNVTLSCEQNLNHDAMYWYRQDPGQGLRLIYYSQIVNDFQKGDIAEGYSVSREKKESFPLTVTSAQKNPTAFYLCASRTRASGEIKAQYFGPGTRLTVL.

CDR3 in amino acids: CASSLIGGGSTDTQYF. The CDR3 DNA reads TGTGCCAGCAGTTTAATTGGGGGGGGTAGCACAGATACGCAGTATTTT. The chain has TRBV28 and TRBJ2-3; TRBD2 matches 7 bases. Germline V gene sequence: CDR1 MDHEN, CDR2 SYDVKM. Germline trimming cut 2 bases from V and 0 bases from J; bases unmatched to any gene: 5. The CDR3 contains 16 residues.

This clone was seen a handful of times. The J gene is TRBJ1-1, the V gene TRBV19; tentative D call: TRBD1 (6 bases). This CDR3 region has 12 residues. V was shortened by 6 bases and J by 5 bases, with 10 bases between the two germline ends. Germline CDR1 LNHDA, CDR2 SQIVND (reference sequence). The CDR3 bases are TGTGCCAGTAGCCCCGACAGGACTGAAGCTTTCTTT. Protein: CASSPDRTEAFF.

V and J are TRBV6-5 and TRBJ2-7, with TRBD2 matching 8 bases. This CDR3 has 14 residues. The ends lost 6 bases at V and 4 bases at J; junction bases unmatched: 8. CDR1 is MNHEY and CDR2 is SVGAGI in the germline V gene. CDR3 nucleotide sequence: TGTGCCAGCAGGGGAGCGGGAGAATCTTACGAGCAGTACTTC. It specifies CASRGAGESYEQYF.

The V call is TRBV6-5, the J call TRBJ2-7, with 8 bases aligning to TRBD1. Trimming at V came to 1 base and at J to 3 bases, leaving 5 bases not matched to a gene. Germline assignment: CDR1 MNHEY and CDR2 SVGAGI. This CDR3 is 15 amino acids long. In nucleotides, the CDR3 is TGTGCCAGCAGTTACTTCGGACAGGGATTCTACGAGCAGTACTTC. This sequence encodes CASSYFGQGFYEQYF.

The CDR3 region is CASSMAGLAVYNEQFF. In DNA form, the CDR3 reads TGTGCCAGTAGTATGGCTGGACTAGCGGTATACAATGAGCAGTTCTTC. The chain couples TRBV19 to TRBJ2-1, with TRBD2 matching 10 bases. Trimming cost V 3 bases and J 4 bases; bases outside gene matches: 6. CDR1 is LNHDA and CDR2 is SQIVND in the germline V gene (reference sequence). The CDR3 has 16 residues.

A single count supports this clone. The CDR3 is CASSLDLAAHTDTQYF. In nucleotides, the CDR3 is TGTGCCAGCAGTTTAGATCTAGCGGCCCACACAGATACGCAGTATTTT. This rearrangement joins TRBV27 to TRBJ2-3, with 7 nucleotides matching TRBD2. The V gene's germline CDR1 is MNHEY and CDR2 SMNVEV (reference sequence). CDR3 length equals 16 residues. V dropped 2 bases and J dropped 2; count of bases not matched to a gene: 7.

This rearrangement joins TRBV15 to TRBJ1-1, with TRBD1 as a possible D gene (5 bases). Germline V gives CDR1 LNHNV, CDR2 YYDKDF (reference sequence). V lost 6 bases, J lost 8 bases, and 16 bases lay in between. This CDR3 comprises 13 residues. In DNA, the CDR3 is TGTGCCACCAGACTTCTTGGCGGGGCCGAAGCTTTCTTT. Amino acid sequence: CATRLLGGAEAFF.